This TCR beta chain was captured in a study of T cell responses to AZD1222 COVID-19 vaccine. The assay was immunoSEQ multiplex PCR, and TCRdb's table has in-frame clones only and misses some. The sample yields 120,000 to 150,000 clones, 75% to 95% seen once. Deletions cut 2 bases from V and 1 base from J, with 12 bases between. Looked up from germline, CDR1 is SGHNT and CDR2 is YYREEE (reference sequence). This CDR3 has 15 amino acids. The chain recombines TRBV5-4 with TRBJ1-1; perhaps TRBD1 as D (6 bases). The material was peripheral blood, obtained on day 0 of MenACWY control vaccination. The receptor was isolated from an adult in good health. The CDR3 loop reads CASSFSGGGNTEAFF. The CDR3 bases are TGTGCCAGCAGCTTTTCGGGAGGGGGGAACACTGAAGCTTTCTTT.